Listed here are 29 T cell receptor beta chains from one sample, sequenced in a study of CD8 T cells in ankylosing spondylitis. TCRdb re-called the 5' RACE reads with MiXCR, one entry per CDR3 protein. The sample contains 300,000 to 400,000 distinct CDR3 sequences, around 20% of which appear only once. Sequenced: blood, either unsorted or a sorted T cell fraction (not recorded which). These receptors all stem from a male donor with ankylosing spondylitis or in good health (not recorded which).

This clonotype was found a few times. V gene TRBV29-1 combines with J gene TRBJ2-1, with D perhaps matching TRBD2 (5 bases). Germline CDR1 reads SQVTM; CDR2 reads ANQGSEA. The V end was cut by 3 bases, the J end by 5 bases, with 8 bases between. CDR3 size: 12 residues. Written as DNA, the CDR3 is TGCAGCGTTGATAGGACTGACAATGAGCAGTTCTTC. Protein sequence: CSVDRTDNEQFF.

The V and J genes are TRBV7-8 and TRBJ2-3; 9 positions agree with TRBD2. The V gene's germline CDR1 is SGHVS and CDR2 FQNEAQ. The CDR3 runs 17 residues. Germline trimming cut 1 base from V and 6 bases from J; bases unmatched to any gene: 11. CDR3 DNA: TGTGCCAGCAGCTTAGAGGCTAGCGGGGTCACAGGGGATACGCAGTATTTT. It translates to CASSLEASGVTGDTQYF.

This clonotype came up a few times. The chain recombines TRBV7-6 with TRBJ2-7; possible D gene TRBD2, 6 bases. CDR3 length: 15 amino acids. The germline V and J ends were trimmed by 1 base and 2 bases, with 12 bases remaining between them. The germline CDR1 and CDR2 sequences are SGHVS and FNYEAQ. CDR3 DNA sequence: TGTGCCAGCAGCTTAGATTGGGGAGGCACCTACGAGCAGTACTTC. It specifies CASSLDWGGTYEQYF.

The V gene is TRBV6-1, the J gene TRBJ1-1, with 9 bases that match TRBD1. CDR1 is MNHNS and CDR2 is SASEGT in the germline V gene. The CDR3 runs to 13 residues. With V trimmed by 10 bases and J by 5 bases, 8 bases remained unmatched. This CDR3 reads CATKDRGGTEAFF. In DNA form, the CDR3 reads TGTGCCACCAAGGACAGGGGTGGGACTGAAGCTTTCTTT.

The CDR3 DNA reads as TGTGCCAGCACCCCCGGGGGGAGCTCCTACAATGAGCAGTTCTTC. Translation gives CASTPGGSSYNEQFF. The chain employs TRBV6-1 and TRBJ2-1, with 7 bases identical to TRBD2. V trimming: 7 bases; J trimming: 0 bases; junction bases outside the gene matches: 6. CDR3 length: 15 residues. The germline V gene encodes CDR1 MNHNS and CDR2 SASEGT.

This chain connects TRBV29-1 to TRBJ1-2; a weak D match, TRBD1 (6 bases). V was trimmed by 0 bases and J by 4 bases, leaving 9 bases between them. There are 13 residues in the CDR3. In germline, CDR1 is SQVTM, CDR2 ANQGSEA. Written as DNA, the CDR3 is TGCAGCGTTGAAGATGGGGGCATCTATGGCTACACCTTC. As protein: CSVEDGGIYGYTF.

This clonotype turned up a few times. The chain employs TRBV18 and TRBJ2-3; D is uncertain. This CDR3 is 14 amino acids long. The V end lost 2 bases, the J end lost 2 bases, and 8 bases lay between the germline ends. Germline CDR1 is KGHSH and CDR2 is LQKENI. The CDR3 bases are TGTGCCAGCTCACCATCTACAGACACAGATACGCAGTATTTT. The encoded protein is CASSPSTDTDTQYF.

The table lists this clonotype with a few counts. V usage is TRBV4-2 and J usage is TRBJ2-3, with 8 bases identical to TRBD2. This CDR3 contains 17 residues. The germline CDR1 and CDR2 sequences are LGHNA and YNFKEQ. The ends lost 2 bases at V and 6 bases at J; junction bases unmatched: 13. CDR3 loop: CASSQRILAGGADTQYF. The CDR3 DNA sequence: TGTGCCAGCAGCCAACGAATCCTAGCGGGTGGGGCGGATACGCAGTATTTT.

The table lists this clonotype with a few counts. This rearrangement joins TRBV7-8 to TRBJ2-2, with D perhaps TRBD1 or TRBD2 (5 bases each). CDR3 length: 15 residues. The V gene's germline CDR1 is SGHVS and CDR2 FQNEAQ. V lost 8 bases to trimming and J lost 5 bases, with 18 bases between them. The CDR3 coding sequence is TGTGCCAGCTCCTCCGGGACGGCGGAAACCGGGGAGCTGTTTTTT. Its translation: CASSSGTAETGELFF.

This clonotype was seen repeatedly, ten times or more. The chain combines TRBV20-1 with TRBJ2-5, with D hard to call. V gave up 1 base and J gave up 3 bases, with 12 bases separating them. This CDR3 contains 14 residues. The germline CDR1 and CDR2 sequences are DFQATT and SNEGSKA (reference sequence). The CDR3 loop reads CSARAGQPEETQYF. The CDR3 DNA is TGCAGTGCTAGAGCGGGCCAACCGGAAGAGACCCAGTACTTC.

V and J are TRBV4-1 and TRBJ2-1, with a possible D match to TRBD1 (6 bases). Looked up from germline, CDR1 is MGHRA and CDR2 is YSYEKL. The CDR3 length is 16 residues. V was clipped by 5 bases and J by 9 bases, with 23 bases between them. DNA of the CDR3: TGCGCCAGCAGCGAAAAGCTCACAGGGTCTGGGGGTGAGCAGTTCTTC. Amino acids: CASSEKLTGSGGEQFF.

V usage is TRBV7-2 and J usage is TRBJ2-3, with 8 nucleotides matching TRBD2. Germline V gene lookup returns CDR1 SGHTA and CDR2 FQGNSA. The J segment lost 4 bases and the V segment lost 11 bases, leaving 17 bases of the junction unmatched. This CDR3 spans 16 amino acids. CDR3 loop: CADSLGPGGHADTQYF. In nucleotides, the CDR3 is TGTGCCGACAGCTTAGGCCCGGGGGGGCACGCAGATACGCAGTATTTT.

This clonotype turned up a few times. The genes are TRBV29-1 and TRBJ2-5; TRBD1 might be the D (5 bases). This CDR3 region has 15 residues. Germline values: CDR1 SQVTM, CDR2 ANQGSEA. The germline V and J ends were trimmed by 0 bases and 4 bases, with 15 bases remaining between them. CDR3 amino acids: CSVEEPAGLLETQYF. The CDR3 nucleotides are TGCAGCGTTGAAGAACCGGCAGGGCTATTAGAGACCCAGTACTTC.

V is TRBV20-1 and J is TRBJ2-7; D possibly matches TRBD1 or TRBD2 (5 bases each). The CDR3 is made up of 15 amino acids. The germline V gene has CDR1 DFQATT and CDR2 SNEGSKA (reference sequence). Trimming pared 5 bases from V and 4 bases from J, leaving 21 bases between. Here the CDR3 DNA reads TGCAGTGCTTCGCCGACAGTAAGGGGACCATACGAGCAGTACTTC. It encodes CSASPTVRGPYEQYF.

This clonotype has more than one count but fewer than ten. The V gene is TRBV4-1, the J gene TRBJ2-7; 7 nucleotides line up with TRBD1. J lost 7 bases, V lost 2 bases, and 8 bases had no gene match. This CDR3 has 14 amino acids. Germline V gives CDR1 MGHRA, CDR2 YSYEKL. The CDR3 sequence is CASSQNGQVGEQYF. The CDR3 DNA follows: TGCGCCAGCAGCCAAAATGGACAGGTGGGAGAGCAGTACTTC.

This clonotype was recorded a few times. This sequence joins TRBV11-2 and TRBJ2-7; 7 bases are shared with TRBD2. Germline CDR1 reads SGHAT; CDR2 reads FQNNGV. V shed 6 bases and J 7 bases; nucleotides not matched to a gene: 12. This CDR3 contains 14 residues. Here the CDR3 reads CASSYGAGVREQYF. In DNA, the CDR3 is TGTGCCAGCAGTTACGGGGCGGGGGTGCGAGAGCAGTACTTC.

In its sample, this clonotype was seen a few times. The V call is TRBV6-1, the J call TRBJ2-1; 14 positions match TRBD2. The CDR3 extends over 19 amino acids. V dropped 6 bases and J dropped 0; count of bases not matched to a gene: 10. Germline values: CDR1 MNHNS, CDR2 SASEGT. The CDR3 here is CASRTGLAGGPSSYNEQFF. The CDR3 DNA sequence: TGTGCCAGCAGAACTGGACTAGCGGGGGGCCCGAGCTCCTACAATGAGCAGTTCTTC.

This clonotype was found a few times. J is TRBJ2-3 and V is TRBV6-5; TRBD1 matches 9 bases. Germline V gene lookup returns CDR1 MNHEY and CDR2 SVGAGI. After removal of 0 bases from V and 1 base from J, the junction contained 2 bases not matched to a gene. CDR3 length equals 16 residues. The CDR3 nucleotides are TGTGCCAGCAGTTACTCGAGGACAGGGGGCACAGATACGCAGTATTTT. Its protein product is CASSYSRTGGTDTQYF.

The rearrangement links TRBV4-1 to TRBJ2-3; perhaps TRBD2 as D (5 bases). Germline V lookup: CDR1 MGHRA, CDR2 YSYEKL. The CDR3 has 15 residues. Trimming removed 1 base at V and 2 bases at J, with 10 bases between. CDR3 sequence (DNA): TGCGCCAGCAGCCAAGCTTCGGGATTCACAGATACGCAGTATTTT. Protein sequence: CASSQASGFTDTQYF.

Ten or more counts support this clonotype. The DNA of the CDR3 is TGCAGTGCTAGAGATCAAGAGACAGGGGATTCGGATACGCAGTATTTT. Protein product: CSARDQETGDSDTQYF. The chain recombines TRBV20-1 with TRBJ2-3, with 8 bases matching TRBD1. The length of the CDR3 is 16 residues. Germline-derived CDR1 and CDR2 are DFQATT and SNEGSKA (reference sequence). The J segment lost 6 bases and the V segment lost 0 bases, leaving 11 bases of the junction unmatched.

The V and J genes are TRBV12-3 or TRBV12-4 and TRBJ2-2; TRBD1 might be the D (5 bases). V lost 8 bases to trimming and J lost 1 base, with 11 bases between them. The CDR3 is made up of 14 amino acids. This CDR3 reads CASSWGMNTGELFF. In DNA form, the CDR3 reads TGTGCCAGCTCCTGGGGCATGAACACCGGGGAGCTGTTTTTT.

This clonotype has just a few counts. The rearrangement joins TRBV11-2 to TRBJ2-2, with 8 bases identical to TRBD1. Germline assignment: CDR1 SGHAT and CDR2 FQNNGV. The CDR3 has 15 residues. V trimming: 7 bases; J trimming: 2 bases; junction bases outside the gene matches: 6. CDR3 DNA sequence: TGTGCCAGCACCCTAGGACAGGGCAACACCGGGGAGCTGTTTTTT. Its protein is CASTLGQGNTGELFF.

This clonotype was found a few times. The J gene is TRBJ1-1, the V gene TRBV28; perhaps TRBD1 as D (5 bases). The V end was cut by 4 bases, the J end by 3 bases, with 9 bases between. CDR1 is MDHEN and CDR2 is SYDVKM in the germline V gene. The CDR3 spans 13 residues. Here the CDR3 reads CASSWGRYTEAFF. CDR3 nucleotides: TGTGCCAGCAGTTGGGGCCGGTACACTGAAGCTTTCTTT.

The chain uses TRBV7-9 and TRBJ2-5; D is perhaps TRBD2 (6 bases). With 5 bases removed from V and 2 bases from J, the gap between germline ends came to 15 bases. Germline assignment: CDR1 SEHNR and CDR2 FQNEAQ (reference sequence). The CDR3 is made up of 15 amino acids. CDR3: CASSPPRLGQETQYF. The CDR3, as DNA: TGTGCCAGCAGCCCCCCCAGACTAGGTCAAGAGACCCAGTACTTC.

The gene calls are TRBV11-2 and TRBJ1-5; no definite D call. The CDR3 runs 13 residues. Trimming cost V 6 bases and J 0 bases, with 6 bases left between them. In germline, CDR1 is SGHAT, CDR2 FQNNGV. CDR3 in amino acids: CASSIGSNQPQHF. DNA of the CDR3: TGTGCCAGCAGTATTGGTAGCAATCAGCCCCAGCATTTT.

In its sample, this clonotype was seen a few times. The chain carries TRBV19 and TRBJ2-5; D uncertain. The CDR3 sequence is 11 residues long. Germline V gene sequence: CDR1 LNHDA, CDR2 SQIVND (reference sequence). V was trimmed by 9 bases and J by 1 base, leaving 6 bases between them. The chain's CDR3 is CASEFQETQYF. CDR3 nucleotides: TGTGCCAGCGAATTCCAAGAGACCCAGTACTTC.

The chain couples TRBV10-3 to TRBJ1-1; D gene uncertain. The V gene lost 2 bases and the J gene lost 1 base, with 5 bases spanning the gap. The length of the CDR3 is 13 residues. Germline-derived CDR1 and CDR2 are ENHRY and SYGVKD. The CDR3 loop reads CAISEIGNTEAFF. Here the CDR3 DNA reads TGTGCCATCAGTGAGATTGGGAACACTGAAGCTTTCTTT.

The chain recombines TRBV4-2 with TRBJ2-1; a possible D gene is TRBD2 (7 bases). There are 16 residues in the CDR3. The germline gives CDR1 LGHNA, CDR2 YNFKEQ. Trimming took 4 bases from V and 8 from J, leaving 21 bases between them. The CDR3 DNA is TGTGCCAGCAGCCCTGAGGGGGGGCTCCTTATAGATGAGCAGTTCTTC. Its translation: CASSPEGGLLIDEQFF.

The chain is built from TRBV10-3 and TRBJ2-7, with 8 bases that match TRBD1. The CDR3 is made up of 13 amino acids. The J segment lost 5 bases and the V segment lost 6 bases, leaving 6 bases of the junction unmatched. Germline values: CDR1 ENHRY, CDR2 SYGVKD. This chain's CDR3 is CAISPDRGHEQYF. In DNA, the CDR3 is TGTGCCATCAGCCCCGACAGGGGCCACGAGCAGTACTTC.